This T cell receptor beta chain was sequenced during a study of early T cells in non-severe SARS-CoV-2 infection. Overall study: Bulk RNA taken from unsorted whole blood was sequenced, leaving chains unpaired.

Germline CDR1 is SGHKS and CDR2 is YYEKEE (reference sequence). V was cut by 1 base and J by 4 bases, with 6 bases left in between. The CDR3 sequence is 13 residues long. Unique molecular identifiers (one per individual cDNA molecule) were attached. TCRdb reprocessed the 5' RACE reads via MiXCR and lists one record per CDR3 protein. The repertoire includes 65,000 to 95,000 distinct CDR3 sequences, 11% to 15% of them detected once, and about 10% sits in the top ten. The rearrangement uses TRBV5-5 and TRBJ2-1; D gene unclear. This receptor was identified in an adult who was a healthcare worker with PCR-confirmed SARS-CoV-2 infection or an uninfected control (not recorded which). Sequencing was performed on whole blood. The CDR3 DNA follows: TGTGCCAGCAGCTTGTACGATTACAATGAGCAGTTCTTC. Its translation: CASSLYDYNEQFF.